This T cell receptor (beta chain) was documented in a study of T cell responses to AZD1222 COVID-19 vaccine. Concerning this clone: Antigen unknown.

The data were produced by immunoSEQ multiplex PCR, yet TCRdb's version contains in-frame clones alone and is incomplete. The sample yields 73,000 or so clones, 82% seen once. The study's findings and limits: Donors were mostly white British, more females; clonal diversity possibly underestimated. Dominant at 160-218 and 743-854, vaccine-associated CD4 TCRs also spanned spike. Epitopes outside B.1.351 and B.1.1.7 mutated regions reportedly drew nearly half of spike TCRs. Following two doses of AZD1222, Spike-specific TCR breadth and depth rose.

The sequenced sample was peripheral blood, obtained on day 0 of AZD1222 vaccination. This receptor was identified in an adult in good health.

The CDR3 DNA follows: TGTGCCAGCAGCTTCACAGGGGGCGTGAACACTGAAGCTTTCTTT. Translating it yields CASSFTGGVNTEAFF. The gene calls are TRBV11-2 and TRBJ1-1; 9 bases align to TRBD1. The CDR3 sequence is 15 residues long. V shed 3 bases and J 0 bases; nucleotides not matched to a gene: 2. Germline CDR1 is SGHAT and CDR2 is FQNNGV.